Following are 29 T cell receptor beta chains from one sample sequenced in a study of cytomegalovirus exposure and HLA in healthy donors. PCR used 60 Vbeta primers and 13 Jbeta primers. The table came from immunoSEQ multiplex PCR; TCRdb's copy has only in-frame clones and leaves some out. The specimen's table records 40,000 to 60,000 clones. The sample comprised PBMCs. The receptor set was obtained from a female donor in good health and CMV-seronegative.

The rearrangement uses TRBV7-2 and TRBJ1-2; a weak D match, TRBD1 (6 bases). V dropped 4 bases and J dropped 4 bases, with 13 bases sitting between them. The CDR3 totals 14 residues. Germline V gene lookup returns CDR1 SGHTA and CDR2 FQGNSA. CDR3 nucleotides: TGTGCCAGCAGCTCGGGGAAAGGGGGCTATGGCTACACCTTC. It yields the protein CASSSGKGGYGYTF.

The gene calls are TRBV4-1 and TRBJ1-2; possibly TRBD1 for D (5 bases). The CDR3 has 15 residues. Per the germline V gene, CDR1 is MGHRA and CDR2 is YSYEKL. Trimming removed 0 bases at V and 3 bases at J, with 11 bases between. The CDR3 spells CASSQEGFRDYGYTF. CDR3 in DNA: TGCGCCAGCAGCCAAGAAGGGTTCAGGGACTATGGCTACACCTTC.

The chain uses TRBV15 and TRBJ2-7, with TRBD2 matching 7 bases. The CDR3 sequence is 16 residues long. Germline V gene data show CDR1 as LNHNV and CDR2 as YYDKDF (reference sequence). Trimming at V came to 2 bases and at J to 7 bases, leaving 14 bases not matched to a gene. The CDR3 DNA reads TGTGCCACCAGCAGAAGGCCAGCGGGAAAAGCGAGGGAGCAGTACTTC. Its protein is CATSRRPAGKAREQYF. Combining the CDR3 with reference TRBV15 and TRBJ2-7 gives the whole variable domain DAMVIQNPRYQVTQFGKPVTLSCSQTLNHNVMYWYQQKSSQAPKLLFHYYDKDFNNEADTPDNFQSRRPNTSFCFLDIRSPGLGDTAMYLCATSRRPAGKAREQYFGPGTRLTVT.

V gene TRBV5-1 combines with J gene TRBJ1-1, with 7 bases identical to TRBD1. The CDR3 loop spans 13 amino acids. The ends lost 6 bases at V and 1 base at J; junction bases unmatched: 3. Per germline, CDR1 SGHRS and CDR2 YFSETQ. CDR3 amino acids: CASKGTENTEAFF. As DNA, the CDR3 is TGCGCCAGCAAAGGGACAGAGAACACTGAAGCTTTCTTT.

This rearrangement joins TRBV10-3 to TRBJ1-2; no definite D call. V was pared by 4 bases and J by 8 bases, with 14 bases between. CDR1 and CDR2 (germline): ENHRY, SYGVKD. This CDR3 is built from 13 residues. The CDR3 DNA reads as TGTGCCATCAGTGGCGGCAGCGAGCCCGGCTACACCTTC. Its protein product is CAISGGSEPGYTF.

This CDR3 is CASSPAARSGAQEQYF. CDR3 in DNA: TGCGCCAGCAGCCCTGCGGCTCGGAGTGGGGCGCAGGAGCAGTACTTC. The chain combines TRBV5-1 with TRBJ2-7; maybe TRBD1 (5 bases). In germline, CDR1 is SGHRS, CDR2 YFSETQ. Trimming pared 4 bases from V and 7 bases from J, leaving 24 bases between. CDR3 length equals 16 residues.

DNA of the CDR3: TGTGCCAGCTCACCACCGGACAGGGGGTCTGGCTACACCTTC. This codes for CASSPPDRGSGYTF. The chain employs TRBV18 and TRBJ1-2; 10 bases agree with TRBD1. V lost 0 bases, J lost 7 bases, and 2 bases stayed unmatched. The germline CDR1 and CDR2 sequences are KGHSH and LQKENI. The CDR3 covers 14 residues.

The CDR3 sequence is CASSPGTGAVSEWYF. The CDR3, as DNA: TGTGCCAGCTCACCCGGGACAGGCGCCGTCAGCGAGTGGTACTTC. The chain recombines TRBV18 with TRBJ2-7; 8 bases match TRBD1. V lost 3 bases to trimming and J lost 12 bases; unmatched junction nucleotides: 16. Germline assignment: CDR1 KGHSH and CDR2 LQKENI. The CDR3 spans 15 residues. The variable domain in full, completed from reference TRBV18 and TRBJ2-7, reads NAGVMQNPRHLVRRRGQEARLRCSPMKGHSHVYWYRQLPEEGLKFMVYLQKENIIDESGMPKERFSAEFPKEGPSILRIQQVVRGDSAAYFCASSPGTGAVSEWYFGPGTRLTVT.

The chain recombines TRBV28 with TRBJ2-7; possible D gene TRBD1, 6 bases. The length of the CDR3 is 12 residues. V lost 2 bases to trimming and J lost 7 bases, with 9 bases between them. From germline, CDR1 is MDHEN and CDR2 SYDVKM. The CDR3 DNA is TGTGCCAGCAGTTTAGTGGGGGCGGAGCAGTACTTC. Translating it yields CASSLVGAEQYF. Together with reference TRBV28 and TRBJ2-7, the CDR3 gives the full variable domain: DVKVTQSSRYLVKRTGEKVFLECVQDMDHENMFWYRQDPGLGLRLIYFSYDVKMKEKGDIPEGYSVSREKKERFSLILESASTNQTSMYLCASSLVGAEQYFGPGTRLTVT.

The CDR3 reads CAWRLGQGYGYTF. CDR3 nucleotides: TGTGCCTGGAGATTGGGACAGGGCTATGGCTACACCTTC. The rearrangement joins TRBV30 to TRBJ1-2, with TRBD1 identical over 9 bases. Trimming took 3 bases from V and 4 from J; bases not matched to a gene: 3. The CDR3 contains 13 residues. Germline loops: CDR1 GTSNPN, CDR2 SVGIG (reference sequence).

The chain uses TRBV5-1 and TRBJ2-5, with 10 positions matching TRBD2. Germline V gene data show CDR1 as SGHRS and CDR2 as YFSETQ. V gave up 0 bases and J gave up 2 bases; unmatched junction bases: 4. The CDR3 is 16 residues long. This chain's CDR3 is CASSLGKAGGQETQYF. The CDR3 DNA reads TGCGCCAGCAGCTTGGGCAAAGCGGGAGGGCAAGAGACCCAGTACTTC.

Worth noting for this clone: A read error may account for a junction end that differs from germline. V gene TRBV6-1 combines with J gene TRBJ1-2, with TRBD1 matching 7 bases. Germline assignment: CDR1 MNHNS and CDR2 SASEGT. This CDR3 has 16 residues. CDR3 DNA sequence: TGTGCCAGCAGTAAAGCGACAGGGACCGTTGGGTATGGCTACACCTTC. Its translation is CASSKATGTVGYGYTF.

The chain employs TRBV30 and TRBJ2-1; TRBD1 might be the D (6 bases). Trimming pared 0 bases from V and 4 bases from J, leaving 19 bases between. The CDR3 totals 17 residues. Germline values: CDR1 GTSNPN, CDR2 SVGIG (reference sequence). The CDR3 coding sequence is TGTGCCTGGAGTGTAACCCACCGTGGGACACCATACAATGAGCAGTTCTTC. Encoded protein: CAWSVTHRGTPYNEQFF.

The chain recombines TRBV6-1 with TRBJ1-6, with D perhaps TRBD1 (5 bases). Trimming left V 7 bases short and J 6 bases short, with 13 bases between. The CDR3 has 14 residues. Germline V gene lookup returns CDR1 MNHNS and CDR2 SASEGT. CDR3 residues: CASTRQSGNSPLHF. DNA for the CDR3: TGTGCCAGCACTAGACAGTCCGGTAATTCACCCCTCCACTTT.

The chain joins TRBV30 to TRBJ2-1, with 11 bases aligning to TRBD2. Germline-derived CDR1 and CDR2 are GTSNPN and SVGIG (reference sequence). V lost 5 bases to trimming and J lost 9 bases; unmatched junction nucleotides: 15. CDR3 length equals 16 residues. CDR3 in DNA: TGTGCCTGGCAGGGACTAGCGGTAACCTTACGGCGTGAGCAGTTCTTC. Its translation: CAWQGLAVTLRREQFF.

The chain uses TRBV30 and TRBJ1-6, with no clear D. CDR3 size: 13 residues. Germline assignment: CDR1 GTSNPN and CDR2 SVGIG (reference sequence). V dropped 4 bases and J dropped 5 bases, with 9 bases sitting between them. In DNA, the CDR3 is TGTGCCTGGAATCCATCTAATAATTCACCCCTCCACTTT. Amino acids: CAWNPSNNSPLHF. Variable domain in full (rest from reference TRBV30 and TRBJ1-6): SQTIHQWPATLVQPVGSPLSLECTVEGTSNPNLYWYRQAAGRGLQLLFYSVGIGQISSEVPQNLSASRPQDRQFILSSKKLLLSDSGFYLCAWNPSNNSPLHFGNGTRLTVT.

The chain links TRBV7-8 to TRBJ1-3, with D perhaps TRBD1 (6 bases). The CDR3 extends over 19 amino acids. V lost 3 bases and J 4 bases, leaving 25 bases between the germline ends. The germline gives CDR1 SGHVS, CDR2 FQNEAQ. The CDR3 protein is CASSFSPPGGGRGGNTIYF. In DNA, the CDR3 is TGTGCCAGCAGCTTTTCCCCTCCCGGGGGGGGGCGAGGAGGAAACACCATATATTTT. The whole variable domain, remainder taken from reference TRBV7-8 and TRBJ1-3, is GAGVSQSPRYKVAKRGQDVALRCDPISGHVSLFWYQQALGQGPEFLTYFQNEAQLDKSGLPSDRFFAERPEGSVSTLKIQRTQQEDSAVYLCASSFSPPGGGRGGNTIYFGEGSWLTVV.

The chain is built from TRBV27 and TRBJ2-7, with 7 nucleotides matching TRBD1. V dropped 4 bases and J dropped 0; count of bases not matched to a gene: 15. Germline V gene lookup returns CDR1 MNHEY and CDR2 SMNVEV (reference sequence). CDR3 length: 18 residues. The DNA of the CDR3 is TGTGCCAGCAGTTCGGCCCCTCTAGGACAGGCCACCTCCTACGAGCAGTACTTC. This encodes CASSSAPLGQATSYEQYF.

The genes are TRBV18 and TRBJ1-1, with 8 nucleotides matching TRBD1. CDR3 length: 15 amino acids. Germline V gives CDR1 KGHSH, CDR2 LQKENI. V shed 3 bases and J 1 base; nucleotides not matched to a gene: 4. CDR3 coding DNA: TGTGCCAGCTCACCTACAGGGGGTTCGAACACTGAAGCTTTCTTT. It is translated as CASSPTGGSNTEAFF.

The CDR3 spells CASSQDFSTYYEQYF. DNA of the CDR3: TGTGCCAGCAGCCAAGACTTTAGCACCTACTACGAGCAGTACTTC. V usage is TRBV4-2 and J usage is TRBJ2-7; unclear D gene. The CDR3 sequence is 15 residues long. Germline V lookup: CDR1 LGHNA, CDR2 YNFKEQ. The germline V and J ends were trimmed by 0 bases and 3 bases, with 12 bases remaining between them.

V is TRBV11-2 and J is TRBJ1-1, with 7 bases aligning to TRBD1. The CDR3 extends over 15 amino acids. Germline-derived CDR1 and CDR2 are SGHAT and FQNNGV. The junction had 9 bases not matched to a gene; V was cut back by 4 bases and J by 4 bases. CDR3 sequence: CASSSIRQGITEAFF. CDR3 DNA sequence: TGTGCCAGCAGCTCAATCCGACAGGGTATCACTGAAGCTTTCTTT.

The CDR3 bases are TGCAGCGGACAACAGGGAACTAATGAAAAACTGTTTTTT. Translating gives CSGQQGTNEKLFF. The chain employs TRBV29-1 and TRBJ1-4, with TRBD1 as a possible D gene (6 bases). The CDR3 is 13 residues long. The germline V gene has CDR1 SQVTM and CDR2 ANQGSEA. The V gene lost 7 bases and the J gene lost 1 base, with 10 bases spanning the gap.

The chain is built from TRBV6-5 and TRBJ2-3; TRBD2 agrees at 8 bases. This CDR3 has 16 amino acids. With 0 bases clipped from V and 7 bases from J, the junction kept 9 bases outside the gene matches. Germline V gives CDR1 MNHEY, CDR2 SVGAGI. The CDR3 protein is CASSYSGRGGLNTQYF. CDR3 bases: TGTGCCAGCAGTTACTCGGGACGGGGGGGCCTGAATACGCAGTATTTT.

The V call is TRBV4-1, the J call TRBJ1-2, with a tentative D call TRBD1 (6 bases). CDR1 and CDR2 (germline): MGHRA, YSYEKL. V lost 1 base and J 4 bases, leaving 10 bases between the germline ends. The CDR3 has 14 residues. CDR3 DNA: TGCGCCAGCAGCCAAGTAACAGGGCGCTATGGCTACACCTTC. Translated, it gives CASSQVTGRYGYTF.

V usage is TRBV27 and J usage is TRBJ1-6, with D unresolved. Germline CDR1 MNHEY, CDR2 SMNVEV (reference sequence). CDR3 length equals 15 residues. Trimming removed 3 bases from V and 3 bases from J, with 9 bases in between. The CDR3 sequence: CASSLVQIYNSPLHF. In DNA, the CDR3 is TGTGCCAGCAGTTTGGTCCAGATCTATAATTCACCCCTCCACTTT.

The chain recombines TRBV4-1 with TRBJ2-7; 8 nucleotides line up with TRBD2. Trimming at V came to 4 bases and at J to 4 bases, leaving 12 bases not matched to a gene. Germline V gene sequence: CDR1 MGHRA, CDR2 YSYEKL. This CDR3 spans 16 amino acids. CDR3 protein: CASSLIAGPETYEQYF. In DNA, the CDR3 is TGCGCCAGCAGCCTAATAGCGGGACCAGAAACTTACGAGCAGTACTTC.

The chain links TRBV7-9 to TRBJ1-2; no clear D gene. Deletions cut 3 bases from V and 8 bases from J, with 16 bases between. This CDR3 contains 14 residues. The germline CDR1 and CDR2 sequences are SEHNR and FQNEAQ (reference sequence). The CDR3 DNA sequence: TGTGCCAGCAGCTTTGATGCGGTACTGAGCGGCTACACCTTC. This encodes CASSFDAVLSGYTF.

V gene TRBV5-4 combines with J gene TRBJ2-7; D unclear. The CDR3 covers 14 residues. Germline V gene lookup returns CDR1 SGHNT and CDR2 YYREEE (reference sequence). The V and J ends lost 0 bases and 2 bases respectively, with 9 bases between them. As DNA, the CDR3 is TGTGCCAGCAGCTTGGCTAGGAGCCCCTACGAGCAGTACTTC. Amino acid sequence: CASSLARSPYEQYF. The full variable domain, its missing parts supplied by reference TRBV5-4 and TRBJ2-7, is ETGVTQSPTHLIKTRGQQVTLRCSSQSGHNTVSWYQQALGQGPQFIFQYYREEENGRGNFPPRFSGLQFPNYSSELNVNALELDDSALYLCASSLARSPYEQYFGPGTRLTVT.

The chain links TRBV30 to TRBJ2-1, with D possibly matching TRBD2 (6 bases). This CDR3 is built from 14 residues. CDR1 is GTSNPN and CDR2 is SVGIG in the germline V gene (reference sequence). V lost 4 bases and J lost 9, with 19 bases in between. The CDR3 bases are TGTGCCTGGAAAGGGGAGGCTTTGGCTGGTGAGCAGTTCTTC. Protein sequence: CAWKGEALAGEQFF.